The 3 T cell receptor beta chains below all came from one sample that was sequenced in a study of CD8+ T cells in alopecia areata. Separation of pooled cutaneous lymph node cells was by sorting with CD4, CD8alpha, NKG2D, NKG2ACE and other markers. cDNA reverse transcribed from extracted RNA served as the sequencing template. Using immunoSEQ multiplex PCR, the repertoire was profiled, and TCRdb retains in-frame clones only, with some absent. The sample presents roughly 260,000 clones, none singletons. The sequencing input was CD4+ T cells sorted from a lymph node. These receptors were taken from a C3H/HeJ mouse with alopecia areata. MHC haplotype of the mouse line: H2-k.

This clone turned up a few times. Gene names are mouse gene names. The read ends 4 residues early relative to the CDR3; the germline J gene fills the gap. This same CDR3 is encoded by further DNA sequences in the sample. The chain employs TRBV1 and TRBJ2-2; 8 bases match TRBD1. Germline-derived CDR1 and CDR2 are NSQYPW and LRSPGD (reference sequence). This CDR3 is 15 amino acids long. Trimming cost V 3 bases and J 2 bases; bases outside gene matches: 2. The CDR3 reads CTCSAQGANTGQLYF. The CDR3 DNA, read in part, is TGCACCTGCAGTGCTCAGGGGGCTAACACCGGG. Full variable domain (missing parts from reference TRBV1 and TRBJ2-2): VTLLEQNPRWRLVPRGQAVNLRCILKNSQYPWMSWYQQDLQKQLQWLFTLRSPGDKEVKSLPGADYLATRVTDTELRLQVANMSQGRTLYCTCSAQGANTGQLYFGEGSKLTVL.

About this clone: Gene labels here are mouse ones. The read ends 4 residues early relative to the CDR3; the germline J gene fills the gap. The chain is built from TRBV1 and TRBJ2-3; 7 positions agree with TRBD2. V shed 4 bases and J 0 bases; nucleotides not matched to a gene: 4. This CDR3 comprises 15 residues. Germline CDR1 is NSQYPW and CDR2 is LRSPGD (reference sequence). The CDR3: CTCSGGLSSAETLYF. CDR3 DNA, as far as it was read: TGCACCTGCAGTGGGGGACTGTCTAGTGCAGAA.

The sample holds a few counts of this clone. Mouse gene names and germline throughout. The CDR3 goes on 4 residues after the read ends, and that part is filled in from the germline J gene. Distinct nucleotide sequences in the sample also encode this CDR3. This rearrangement joins TRBV13-2 to TRBJ2-3; TRBD1 matches at 10 bases. V lost 3 bases to trimming and J lost 1 base; unmatched junction nucleotides: 2. The CDR3 contains 15 residues. The germline CDR1 and CDR2 sequences are NNHNN and SYGAGS (reference sequence). This CDR3 is CASGGDRGGAETLYF. The covered CDR3 bases are TGTGCCAGCGGTGGGGACAGGGGAGGTGCAGAA.